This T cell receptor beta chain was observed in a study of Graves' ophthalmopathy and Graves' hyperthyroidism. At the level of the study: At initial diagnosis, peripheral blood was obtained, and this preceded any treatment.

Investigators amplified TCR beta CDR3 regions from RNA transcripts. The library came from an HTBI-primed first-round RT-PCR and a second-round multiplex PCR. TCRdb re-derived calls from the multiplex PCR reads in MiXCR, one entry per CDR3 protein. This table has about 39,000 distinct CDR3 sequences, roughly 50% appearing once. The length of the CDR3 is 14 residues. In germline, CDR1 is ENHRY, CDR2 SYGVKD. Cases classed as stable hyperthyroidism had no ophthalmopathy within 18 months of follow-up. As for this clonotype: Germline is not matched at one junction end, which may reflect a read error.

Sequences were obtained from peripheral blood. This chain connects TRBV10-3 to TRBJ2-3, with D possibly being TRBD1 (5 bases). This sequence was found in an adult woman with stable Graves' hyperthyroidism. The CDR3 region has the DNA TGTGCCAGCAGTTATGGGGCCCGCCGATATACGCAGTATTTT. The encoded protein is CASSYGARRYTQYF.